This T cell receptor beta chain was observed in a study of CD8 T cells in Susac syndrome. Reverse transcription used about 0.45 to 1 ug RNA and random hexamers. TCR beta CDR3 was amplified by immunoSEQ multiplex PCR. This amplification extended across 54 Vbeta and 13 Jbeta segments. From the immunoSEQ multiplex PCR reads, TCRdb called clonotypes with MiXCR, one entry per CDR3 protein. The table records 100,000 or so distinct CDR3 sequences, about nine tenths of them present only once. CD8+ and CD4+ T cells from blood underwent TCR beta sequencing. TEMRA cells were FACS-enriched, with CD8+ and CD4+ T cells isolated negatively. To note about this clonotype: Its cognate antigen is unknown.

V dropped 2 bases and J dropped 5 bases, with 10 bases sitting between them. Germline V lookup: CDR1 ENHRY, CDR2 SYGVKD. The CDR3 runs 14 residues. Study-wide results and caveats: A relatively small number of individuals underwent TCR sequencing and HLA analysis.

The sample consisted of CD4+ T cells from PBMCs. This chain joins TRBV10-3 and TRBJ1-5; D not resolved. This clonotype was obtained from a human donor in good health. CDR3 sequence reads: CAISEARFDQPQHF. The CDR3 nucleotides read TGTGCCATCAGTGAGGCTCGCTTCGATCAGCCCCAGCATTTT.